The 5 T cell receptor beta chains given below trace back to one sample, sequenced in a study of blood T cell repertoires in COVID-19. The repertoire was sequenced with immunoSEQ multiplex PCR; TCRdb's copy has only in-frame clones and lacks some. The sample lists a few hundred thousand clones; around 89% were seen once. The sequencing sample was made of peripheral blood. The source of these receptors is a woman aged 45 to 65 with active or convalescent COVID-19.

CDR3 sequence (DNA): TGTGCCAGCAGCTCAAAGGGGGGGTCGATCACTGAAGCTTTCTTT. This translates into CASSSKGGSITEAFF. The rearrangement uses TRBV5-4 and TRBJ1-1, with D perhaps matching TRBD1 (6 bases). V shed 3 bases and J shed 4 bases, with 16 bases lying between them. The germline V gene has CDR1 SGHNT and CDR2 YYREEE (reference sequence). This CDR3 contains 15 residues. Full variable domain (remainder filled in from reference TRBV5-4 and TRBJ1-1): ETGVTQSPTHLIKTRGQQVTLRCSSQSGHNTVSWYQQALGQGPQFIFQYYREEENGRGNFPPRFSGLQFPNYSSELNVNALELDDSALYLCASSSKGGSITEAFFGQGTRLTVV.

The chain has TRBV6-6 and TRBJ1-6, with 7 nucleotides matching TRBD1. The V gene end was trimmed by 2 bases and the J gene end by 8 bases; junction bases not matched to a gene: 6. The CDR3 is made up of 15 amino acids. Per the germline V gene, CDR1 is MNHNY and CDR2 is SVGAGI (reference sequence). CDR3 nucleotide sequence: TGTGCCAGCAGTTACGACAGGGTCTGGGATTCACCCCTCCACTTT. Translating it yields CASSYDRVWDSPLHF.

The chain carries TRBV5-1 and TRBJ2-3, with D tentatively TRBD2 (6 bases). The V end lost 0 bases, the J end lost 2 bases, and 16 bases lay between the germline ends. The germline V gene has CDR1 SGHRS and CDR2 YFSETQ. This CDR3 comprises 17 residues. This chain's CDR3 is CASSLDLSSGVTDTQYF. The CDR3 region has the DNA TGCGCCAGCAGCTTGGACCTGTCCTCGGGAGTCACAGATACGCAGTATTTT.

The chain couples TRBV28 to TRBJ1-2; 7 bases agree with TRBD1. The CDR3 length is 14 residues. The trim removed 10 bases at V and 1 base at J, leaving 9 bases unmatched. The germline CDR1 and CDR2 sequences are MDHEN and SYDVKM. In DNA, the CDR3 is TGTGCCACCTTCCGACAGGGCGATAACTATGGCTACACCTTC. Translated, it gives CATFRQGDNYGYTF.

The V gene is TRBV7-2, the J gene TRBJ1-5; TRBD1 aligns across 8 bases. Unmatched junction bases numbered 7, after V lost 2 bases and J lost 10 bases. Germline assignment: CDR1 SGHTA and CDR2 FQGNSA. CDR3 length: 14 residues. This CDR3 reads CASSLNAGGQPQHF. In nucleotides, the CDR3 is TGTGCCAGCAGCTTAAACGCAGGGGGCCAACCCCAGCATTTT.